A single sample gave rise to the 10 T cell receptor beta chains below, sequenced in a study of T cells in Graves' hyperthyroidism and ophthalmopathy. RNA transcripts served as the template for amplifying TCR beta CDR3 regions. The TCR CDR3 first-round RT-PCR relied on the HTBI primer set. TCRdb re-called the multiplex PCR reads with MiXCR, one entry per CDR3 protein. This sample has hundreds of thousands of distinct CDR3 sequences; roughly 14% occur once, and the top ten carry around an eighth. Sequenced: blood. The receptor set was obtained from a woman between 45 and 65 years old with Graves' ophthalmopathy.

J is TRBJ2-7 and V is TRBV11-2; TRBD1 agrees at 8 bases. The CDR3 sequence is 16 residues long. Germline V gene sequence: CDR1 SGHAT, CDR2 FQNNGV. The V gene end was trimmed by 1 base and the J gene end by 0 bases; junction bases not matched to a gene: 5. CDR3 sequence reads: CASSLVGQVSSYEQYF. In nucleotides, the CDR3 is TGTGCCAGCAGCTTAGTGGGACAGGTGAGCTCCTACGAGCAGTACTTC.

The chain employs TRBV18 and TRBJ2-7, with 7 bases fitting TRBD1. CDR1 is KGHSH, CDR2 LQKENI, per germline. The ends lost 3 bases at V and 0 bases at J; junction bases unmatched: 5. The CDR3 length is 15 residues. In DNA form, the CDR3 reads TGTGCCAGCTCACCGGGACAGCTGAGCTCCTACGAGCAGTACTTC. Translated, it gives CASSPGQLSSYEQYF.

As concerns this clonotype: With a much larger clone just one base away, this may be a read error. This is likely a read error, given that the CDR3 carries no conserved phenylalanine or tryptophan at its end. The chain is built from TRBV12-3 or TRBV12-4 and TRBJ2-7; 8 bases are shared with TRBD2. Trimming took 0 bases from V and 4 from J; bases not matched to a gene: 8. The CDR3 totals 16 residues. This CDR3 reads CASSLASGGRKYEQYS. CDR3 bases: TGTGCCAGCAGTTTAGCGTCTGGCGGGAGGAAGTACGAGCAGTACTCC.

CDR3 in amino acids: CASSQVGQPYEQYF. The CDR3 DNA follows: TGTGCCAGCAGCCAAGTTGGCCAGCCCTACGAGCAGTACTTC. This sequence joins TRBV4-2 and TRBJ2-7; D remains ambiguous. The CDR3 is made up of 14 amino acids. Germline CDR1 and CDR2: LGHNA and YNFKEQ. V lost 1 base and J lost 2, with 9 bases in between.

The chain uses TRBV27 and TRBJ1-6; TRBD1 agrees at 8 bases. J was trimmed by 2 bases and V by 5 bases; bases with no gene match: 5. CDR3 size: 16 residues. Looked up from germline, CDR1 is MNHEY and CDR2 is SMNVEV (reference sequence). The CDR3 nucleotides read TGTGCCAGCAGTGACAGGGGACGCACCTATAATTCACCCCTCCACTTT. Residues: CASSDRGRTYNSPLHF.

This clonotype came up many times. J is TRBJ1-1 and V is TRBV19; D may be TRBD1 (5 bases). The germline V and J ends were trimmed by 3 bases and 1 base, with 12 bases remaining between them. This CDR3 is built from 15 residues. CDR1 and CDR2 from the germline V gene are LNHDA and SQIVND (reference sequence). In DNA form, the CDR3 reads TGTGCCAGTAGTATCAGGGACCGGTGGAACACTGAAGCTTTCTTT. Translation gives CASSIRDRWNTEAFF.

Worth noting for this clonotype: The junction differs from germline at one of its ends, possibly a read error. The rearrangement links TRBV5-6 to TRBJ2-3; 12 bases line up with TRBD2. Germline V CDR1 and CDR2: SGHDT, YYEEEE. This CDR3 spans 17 amino acids. CDR3 region: CASSQAGLAGSTDTQYF. CDR3 DNA: TGCGCCAGCAGCCAAGCAGGACTAGCGGGGAGCACAGATACGCAGTATTTT.

This clonotype was recorded at least ten times. CDR3 coding DNA: TGCAGTGCTAGGGGGGGCGGGGACACTGAAGCTTTCTTT. This translates into CSARGGGDTEAFF. The gene calls are TRBV20-1 and TRBJ1-1; weak D call: TRBD1 (6 bases). Trimming removed 3 bases at V and 3 bases at J, with 11 bases between. Per germline, CDR1 DFQATT and CDR2 SNEGSKA (reference sequence). This CDR3 contains 13 residues.

This clonotype came up many times. The J gene is TRBJ2-1, the V gene TRBV2; D possibly corresponds to TRBD1 (6 bases). CDR1 and CDR2 (germline): SNHLY, FYNNEI. V lost 6 bases to trimming and J lost 2 bases, with 14 bases between them. CDR3 length: 15 amino acids. Here the CDR3 reads CASREDRGAYNEQFF. In DNA form, the CDR3 reads TGTGCCAGCAGAGAGGACAGAGGGGCCTACAATGAGCAGTTCTTC.

This clonotype was found many times. CDR3 in amino acids: CASSLRAAGDTNTGELFF. CDR3 sequence (DNA): TGCGCCAGCAGCCTACGGGCAGCGGGGGACACGAACACCGGGGAGCTGTTTTTT. The V gene is TRBV5-1, the J gene TRBJ2-2, with TRBD2 matching over 8 bases. The CDR3 is made up of 18 amino acids. V dropped 4 bases and J dropped 0; count of bases not matched to a gene: 11. Germline CDR1 reads SGHRS; CDR2 reads YFSETQ.